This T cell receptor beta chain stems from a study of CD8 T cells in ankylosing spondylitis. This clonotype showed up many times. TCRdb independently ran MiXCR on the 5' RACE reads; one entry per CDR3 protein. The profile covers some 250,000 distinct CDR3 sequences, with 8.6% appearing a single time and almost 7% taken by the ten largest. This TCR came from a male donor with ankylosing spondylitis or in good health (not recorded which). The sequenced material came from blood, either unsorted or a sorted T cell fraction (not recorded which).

The CDR3 reads CASSPRRGQGVYSSYEQYF. In DNA form, the CDR3 reads TGTGCCAGCAGTCCCCGCCGGGGACAGGGCGTTTATAGCTCCTACGAGCAGTACTTC. The chain employs TRBV12-3 or TRBV12-4 and TRBJ2-7; 9 bases map to TRBD1. V trimming: 5 bases; J trimming: 0 bases; junction bases outside the gene matches: 17. CDR3 length equals 19 residues.